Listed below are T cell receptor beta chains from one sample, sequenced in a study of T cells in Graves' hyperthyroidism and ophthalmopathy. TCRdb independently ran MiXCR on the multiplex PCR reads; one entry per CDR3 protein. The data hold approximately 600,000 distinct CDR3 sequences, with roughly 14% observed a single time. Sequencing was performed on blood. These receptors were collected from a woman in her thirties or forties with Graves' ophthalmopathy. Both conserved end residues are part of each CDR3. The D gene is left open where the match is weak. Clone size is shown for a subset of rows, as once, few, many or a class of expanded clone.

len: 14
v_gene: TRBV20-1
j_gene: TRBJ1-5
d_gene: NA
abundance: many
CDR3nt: TGCAGTGCCCCGCGGGGGGGGAGTGGACAGCCCCAGCATTTT
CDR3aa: CSAPRGGSGQPQHF

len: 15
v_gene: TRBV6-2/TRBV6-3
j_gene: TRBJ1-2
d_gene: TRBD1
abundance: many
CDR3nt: TGTGCCAGCAGTCCTCGGACAGGGGATCGAAGGGGCTACACCTTC
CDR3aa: CASSPRTGDRRGYTF

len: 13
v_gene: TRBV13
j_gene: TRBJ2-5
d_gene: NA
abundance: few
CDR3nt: TGTGCCAGCAGCTCTTCCCGAGGAGAGACCCAGTACTTC
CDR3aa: CASSSSRGETQYF

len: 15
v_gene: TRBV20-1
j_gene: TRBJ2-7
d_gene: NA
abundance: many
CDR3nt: TGCAGTGCTAGATCGCGGAGCGGACCCCGCTACGAGCAGTACTTC
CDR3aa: CSARSRSGPRYEQYF

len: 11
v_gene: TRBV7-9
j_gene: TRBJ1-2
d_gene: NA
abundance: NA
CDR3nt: TGTGCCGTGCTCGGCAAGTATGGCTACACCTTC
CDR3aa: CAVLGKYGYTF

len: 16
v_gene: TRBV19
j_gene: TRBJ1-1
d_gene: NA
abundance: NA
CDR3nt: TGTGCCAGTAGTATAAGCCGACAGGTGAGAAACACTGAAGCTTTCTTT
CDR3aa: CASSISRQVRNTEAFF

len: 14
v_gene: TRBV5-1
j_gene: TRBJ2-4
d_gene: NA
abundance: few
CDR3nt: TGCGCCAGCAGCTTGGGGGGGGGCGAAGACATTCAGTACTTC
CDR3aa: CASSLGGGEDIQYF

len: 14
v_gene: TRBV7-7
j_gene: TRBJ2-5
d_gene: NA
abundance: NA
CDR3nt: TGTGCTAGCAGCTTATCGGGCCCAGGAGAGACCCAGTACTTC
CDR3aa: CASSLSGPGETQYF

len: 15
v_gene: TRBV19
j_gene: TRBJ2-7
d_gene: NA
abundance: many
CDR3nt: TGTGCCAGTACCCCCTCCAGCCTCAGCTCCTACGAGCAGTACTTC
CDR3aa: CASTPSSLSSYEQYF

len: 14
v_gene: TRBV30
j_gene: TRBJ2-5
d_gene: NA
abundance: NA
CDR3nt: TGTGCCTGGAGTGTACGCCGCGGTGGTAGGTCCCAGTACTTC
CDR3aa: CAWSVRRGGRSQYF

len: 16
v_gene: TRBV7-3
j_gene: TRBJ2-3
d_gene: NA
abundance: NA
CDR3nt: TGTGCCAGCAGCCCCCAGGGCCGAACTGGCGCAGATACGCAGTATTTT
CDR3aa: CASSPQGRTGADTQYF

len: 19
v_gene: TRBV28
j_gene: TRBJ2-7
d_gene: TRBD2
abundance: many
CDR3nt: TGTGCCACCTCGGGGGGACGGTCCTGGACTAGCGGGAATCGCTACGAGCAGTACTTC
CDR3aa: CATSGGRSWTSGNRYEQYF

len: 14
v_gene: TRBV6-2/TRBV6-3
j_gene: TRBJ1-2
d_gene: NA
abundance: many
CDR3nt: TGTGCCAGCAGTTACCTACAGAACCCCTATGGCTACACCTTC
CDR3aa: CASSYLQNPYGYTF

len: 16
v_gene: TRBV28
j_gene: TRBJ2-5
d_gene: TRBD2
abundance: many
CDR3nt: TGTGCCAGCAGTACTCCTAGCGGGAGGGGGCAAGAGACCCAGTACTTC
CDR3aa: CASSTPSGRGQETQYF

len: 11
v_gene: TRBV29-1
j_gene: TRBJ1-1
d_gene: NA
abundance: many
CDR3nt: TGCAGCGGCCGTGAAGGGGCTGAAGCTTTCTTT
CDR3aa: CSGREGAEAFF

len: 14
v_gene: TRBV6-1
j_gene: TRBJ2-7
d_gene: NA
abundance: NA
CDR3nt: TGTGCCAGCACCCCTAGACGGTTCTCCTACGAGCAGTACTTC
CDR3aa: CASTPRRFSYEQYF

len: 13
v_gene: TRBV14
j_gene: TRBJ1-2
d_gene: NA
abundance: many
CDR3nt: TGTGCCAGCAGCCAAGAGTATAGCTATGGCTACACCTTC
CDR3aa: CASSQEYSYGYTF

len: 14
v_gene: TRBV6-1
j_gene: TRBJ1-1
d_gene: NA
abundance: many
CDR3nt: TGTGCCAGCAGTGAGACAGCCATGAACACTGAAGCTTTCTTT
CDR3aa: CASSETAMNTEAFF

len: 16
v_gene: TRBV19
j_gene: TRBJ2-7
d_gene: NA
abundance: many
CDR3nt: TGTGCCAGTAGTATGGCAGGGAATAGCATTTCCTACGAGCAGTACTTC
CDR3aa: CASSMAGNSISYEQYF

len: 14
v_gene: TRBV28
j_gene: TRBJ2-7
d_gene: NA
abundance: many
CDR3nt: TGTGCCAGCAAGGTCAGCGACCTGACCCACGAGCAGTACTTC
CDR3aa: CASKVSDLTHEQYF

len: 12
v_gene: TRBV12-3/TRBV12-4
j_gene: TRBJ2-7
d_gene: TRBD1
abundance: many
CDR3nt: TGTGCCAGCAGTTTGACAGGGAACGAGCAGTACTTC
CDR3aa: CASSLTGNEQYF

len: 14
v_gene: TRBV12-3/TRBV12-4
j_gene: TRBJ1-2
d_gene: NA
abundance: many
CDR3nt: TGTGCCAGCAGTTTAGGGCAGGAGGAAGGTGGCTACACCTTC
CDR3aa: CASSLGQEEGGYTF

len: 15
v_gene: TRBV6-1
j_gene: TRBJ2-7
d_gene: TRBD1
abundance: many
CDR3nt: TGTGCCAGCAGTGAATCCGGGACAGCCTCCTACGAGCAGTACTTC
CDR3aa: CASSESGTASYEQYF

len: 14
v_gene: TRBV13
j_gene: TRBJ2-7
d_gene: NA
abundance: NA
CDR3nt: TGTGCCAGCAGCTTAGGCTACGTAGGCTACGAGCAGTACTTC
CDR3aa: CASSLGYVGYEQYF

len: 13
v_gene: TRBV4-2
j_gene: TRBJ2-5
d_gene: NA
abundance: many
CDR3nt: TGTGCCAGCAGCCAAGGACGATTGGAGACCCAGTACTTC
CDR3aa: CASSQGRLETQYF

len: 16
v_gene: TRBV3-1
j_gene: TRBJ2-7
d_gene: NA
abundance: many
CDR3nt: TGTGCCAGCAGCCAGGAGTACCAGACGGTTTCCTACGAGCAGTACTTC
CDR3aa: CASSQEYQTVSYEQYF